These 22 T cell receptor beta chains originate from one sample sequenced in a study of T cell responses to AZD1222 COVID-19 vaccine. Profiling relied on immunoSEQ multiplex PCR, and the TCRdb table lists in-frame clones only, not all of them. Among 90,000 to 110,000 clones listed, about four fifths were seen once. The starting material was peripheral blood, obtained on day 0 of AZD1222 vaccination. These TCRs come from an adult in good health.

The chain employs TRBV6-5 and TRBJ2-7; 10 bases fit TRBD1. This CDR3 comprises 15 residues. Trimming at V came to 0 bases and at J to 6 bases, leaving 5 bases not matched to a gene. From germline, CDR1 is MNHEY and CDR2 SVGAGI. The CDR3 reads CASSYSWTGGSEQYF. The CDR3 DNA reads TGTGCCAGCAGTTACTCTTGGACAGGGGGAAGCGAGCAGTACTTC.

The chain couples TRBV19 to TRBJ2-1; D possibly corresponds to TRBD1 (5 bases). Trimming left V 7 bases short and J 7 bases short, with 20 bases between. Germline V CDR1 and CDR2: LNHDA, SQIVND (reference sequence). The CDR3 runs to 15 residues. CDR3 region: CASTRRAASSNEQFF. For the CDR3, the DNA is TGTGCCAGTACTCGCAGGGCCGCTTCGTCTAATGAGCAGTTCTTC. Variable domain in full (rest from reference TRBV19 and TRBJ2-1): DGGITQSPKYLFRKEGQNVTLSCEQNLNHDAMYWYRQDPGQGLRLIYYSQIVNDFQKGDIAEGYSVSREKKESFPLTVTSAQKNPTAFYLCASTRRAASSNEQFFGPGTRLTVL.

The chain links TRBV23-1 to TRBJ1-5; D not resolved. TRBV23-1 is an ORF for which the function is uncertain. The CDR3 length is 15 residues. The V gene lost 10 bases and the J gene lost 5 bases, with 21 bases spanning the gap. The CDR3: CANIGRAAVHQPQHF. In DNA form, the CDR3 reads TGCGCCAACATAGGGAGGGCGGCCGTCCATCAGCCCCAGCATTTT.

This clone was recorded once. The chain links TRBV27 to TRBJ1-2, with 7 bases fitting TRBD1. Germline V gene data show CDR1 as MNHEY and CDR2 as SMNVEV (reference sequence). V dropped 3 bases and J dropped 4; count of bases not matched to a gene: 11. This CDR3 has 16 amino acids. The CDR3: CASSFYPTGPIYGYTF. In DNA form, the CDR3 reads TGTGCCAGCAGTTTTTATCCGACAGGGCCCATCTATGGCTACACCTTC.

This rearrangement joins TRBV15 to TRBJ2-7, with no clear D. With 0 bases removed from V and 3 bases from J, the gap between germline ends came to 6 bases. The germline CDR1 and CDR2 sequences are LNHNV and YYDKDF (reference sequence). The CDR3 totals 13 residues. CDR3 sequence: CATSRDQVYEQYF. For the CDR3, the DNA is TGTGCCACCAGCAGAGACCAGGTCTACGAGCAGTACTTC.

This clone was observed a handful of times. The chain carries TRBV5-1 and TRBJ1-2; no firm D call. The CDR3 has 13 residues. Germline V CDR1 and CDR2: SGHRS, YFSETQ. V lost 3 bases and J lost 5, with 11 bases in between. The CDR3 sequence is CASSSPDSYGYTF. For the CDR3, the DNA is TGCGCCAGCAGCTCTCCGGATAGTTATGGCTACACCTTC.

The gene calls are TRBV5-1 and TRBJ1-1; D gene ambiguous. The V end lost 0 bases, the J end lost 5 bases, and 11 bases lay between the germline ends. Germline CDR1 reads SGHRS; CDR2 reads YFSETQ. The CDR3 covers 14 residues. This CDR3 is CASSLDRRRTEAFF. CDR3 coding DNA: TGCGCCAGCAGCTTGGATCGTCGGAGGACTGAAGCTTTCTTT.

The chain recombines TRBV9 with TRBJ2-5; D gene uncertain. Germline values: CDR1 SGDLS, CDR2 YYNGEE. V lost 0 bases and J lost 4, with 4 bases in between. This CDR3 spans 12 amino acids. The CDR3 DNA reads as TGTGCCAGCAGCGTAGGGGGAGAGACCCAGTACTTC. Encoded protein: CASSVGGETQYF.

The V and J genes are TRBV5-1 and TRBJ2-5, with D tentatively TRBD1 (7 bases). The CDR3 contains 16 residues. Germline V gene data show CDR1 as SGHRS and CDR2 as YFSETQ. Trimming pared 0 bases from V and 1 base from J, leaving 13 bases between. CDR3 sequence reads: CASSLGWGDSQETQYF. CDR3 nucleotides: TGCGCCAGCAGCTTGGGGTGGGGGGACAGCCAAGAGACCCAGTACTTC.

The chain links TRBV6-5 to TRBJ1-1, with 9 positions matching TRBD1. This CDR3 is 14 amino acids long. V was pared by 6 bases and J by 11 bases, with 13 bases of the junction left unmatched. The germline CDR1 and CDR2 sequences are MNHEY and SVGAGI. CDR3 sequence: CASRPGQGNTRAFF. The CDR3 nucleotides read TGTGCCAGCAGACCGGGACAGGGCAATACTCGGGCTTTCTTT.

The chain links TRBV4-1 to TRBJ1-2, with D possibly matching TRBD1 (5 bases). Trimming left V 4 bases short and J 3 bases short, with 9 bases between. The CDR3 is made up of 13 amino acids. CDR1 and CDR2 (germline): MGHRA, YSYEKL. Written as DNA, the CDR3 is TGCGCCAGCAGCCCACAGGATTACTATGGCTACACCTTC. Translation gives CASSPQDYYGYTF.

This chain links TRBV2 with TRBJ1-1; maybe TRBD1 (5 bases). V gave up 10 bases and J gave up 3 bases, with 9 bases separating them. Germline CDR1 and CDR2: SNHLY and FYNNEI. This CDR3 contains 11 residues. As DNA, the CDR3 is TGTGCCATAAGACAGTACACTGAAGCTTTCTTT. Protein sequence: CAIRQYTEAFF. The entire variable domain, with the rest obtained from reference TRBV2 and TRBJ1-1, is as follows: EPEVTQTPSHQVTQMGQEVILRCVPISNHLYFYWYRQILGQKVEFLVSFYNNEISEKSEIFDDQFSVERPDGSNFTLKIRSTKLEDSAMYFCAIRQYTEAFFGQGTRLTVV.

The chain recombines TRBV5-1 with TRBJ2-3, with no clear D. Germline values: CDR1 SGHRS, CDR2 YFSETQ. V lost 4 bases and J lost 2, with 11 bases in between. This CDR3 contains 14 residues. As DNA, the CDR3 is TGCGCCAGCAGCCCTCAAGGCCCCACAGATACGCAGTATTTT. Encoded protein: CASSPQGPTDTQYF.

This chain links TRBV10-2 with TRBJ2-7, with 7 bases matching TRBD2. There are 14 residues in the CDR3. Germline V gene data show CDR1 as WSHSY and CDR2 as SAAADI. V gave up 5 bases and J gave up 4 bases; unmatched junction bases: 8. DNA of the CDR3: TGCGCCAGCAGTCCCCCGTCGGGGGGTTACGAGCAGTACTTC. Amino acids: CASSPPSGGYEQYF.

The chain uses TRBV28 and TRBJ1-2, with a tentative D call TRBD1 (6 bases). The CDR3 length is 14 residues. In germline, CDR1 is MDHEN, CDR2 SYDVKM. V dropped 7 bases and J dropped 1 base, with 13 bases sitting between them. CDR3 coding DNA: TGTGCCAGCAAACCCCCAGGGGATAACTATGGCTACACCTTC. Translation: CASKPPGDNYGYTF.

This clone was picked up a small number of times. This chain uses TRBV6-5 with TRBJ1-6; 7 nucleotides align to TRBD1. This CDR3 contains 14 residues. After removal of 5 bases from V and 7 bases from J, the junction contained 5 bases not matched to a gene. In germline, CDR1 is MNHEY, CDR2 SVGAGI. For the CDR3, the DNA is TGTGCCAGCAGTCTAGGGGGCGCGAATTCACCCCTCCACTTT. It is translated as CASSLGGANSPLHF.

V and J are TRBV4-3 and TRBJ2-7; TRBD1 might be the D (5 bases). Germline V gives CDR1 LGHNA, CDR2 YSLEER. The ends were cut back, 0 bases at V and 0 bases at J, with 6 bases in the middle. The CDR3 consists of 14 residues. CDR3 coding DNA: TGCGCCAGCAGCCAAGACACAGGCTCCTACGAGCAGTACTTC. Translating it yields CASSQDTGSYEQYF.

The gene calls are TRBV5-6 and TRBJ1-5; 10 bases agree with TRBD1. The J segment lost 4 bases and the V segment lost 3 bases, leaving 4 bases of the junction unmatched. Germline values: CDR1 SGHDT, CDR2 YYEEEE. This CDR3 region has 15 residues. Here the CDR3 reads CASSWRGQGNQPQHF. DNA of the CDR3: TGTGCCAGCAGCTGGCGGGGACAGGGGAATCAGCCCCAGCATTTT.

This chain joins TRBV9 and TRBJ1-1, with a tentative D call TRBD1 (5 bases). The CDR3 has 10 amino acids. Germline loops: CDR1 SGDLS, CDR2 YYNGEE. Trimming cost V 8 bases and J 4 bases, with 6 bases left between them. CDR3 loop: CASGGTEAFF. As DNA, the CDR3 is TGTGCCAGTGGGGGCACTGAAGCTTTCTTT.

The rearrangement joins TRBV7-2 to TRBJ2-1, with D tentatively TRBD1 (5 bases). Germline lookup yields CDR1 SGHTA and CDR2 FQGNSA. Trimming stripped 2 bases from V and 7 bases from J, with 15 bases between. This CDR3 contains 15 residues. The CDR3 loop is CASSLTGSVGNEQFF. The CDR3 DNA is TGTGCCAGCAGCTTAACAGGATCAGTTGGAAATGAGCAGTTCTTC. Supplemented by reference TRBV7-2 and TRBJ2-1, the full variable domain reads GAGVSQSPSNKVTEKGKDVELRCDPISGHTALYWYRQSLGQGLEFLIYFQGNSAPDKSGLPSDRFSAERTGGSVSTLTIQRTQQEDSAVYLCASSLTGSVGNEQFFGPGTRLTVL.

The chain uses TRBV5-6 and TRBJ2-3; 9 nucleotides agree with TRBD1. V trimming: 0 bases; J trimming: 0 bases; junction bases outside the gene matches: 8. The CDR3 contains 18 residues. Germline values: CDR1 SGHDT, CDR2 YYEEEE. DNA for the CDR3: TGTGCCAGCAGCTTGGCCTTGGACGGGACAGGGAGCACAGATACGCAGTATTTT. It yields the protein CASSLALDGTGSTDTQYF.

The chain is built from TRBV9 and TRBJ2-5; D is unclear. CDR1 is SGDLS and CDR2 is YYNGEE in the germline V gene. V gave up 4 bases and J gave up 5 bases, with 6 bases separating them. CDR3 size: 11 residues. CDR3 in amino acids: CASSPGETQYF. CDR3 DNA: TGTGCCAGCAGCCCCGGGGAGACCCAGTACTTC.